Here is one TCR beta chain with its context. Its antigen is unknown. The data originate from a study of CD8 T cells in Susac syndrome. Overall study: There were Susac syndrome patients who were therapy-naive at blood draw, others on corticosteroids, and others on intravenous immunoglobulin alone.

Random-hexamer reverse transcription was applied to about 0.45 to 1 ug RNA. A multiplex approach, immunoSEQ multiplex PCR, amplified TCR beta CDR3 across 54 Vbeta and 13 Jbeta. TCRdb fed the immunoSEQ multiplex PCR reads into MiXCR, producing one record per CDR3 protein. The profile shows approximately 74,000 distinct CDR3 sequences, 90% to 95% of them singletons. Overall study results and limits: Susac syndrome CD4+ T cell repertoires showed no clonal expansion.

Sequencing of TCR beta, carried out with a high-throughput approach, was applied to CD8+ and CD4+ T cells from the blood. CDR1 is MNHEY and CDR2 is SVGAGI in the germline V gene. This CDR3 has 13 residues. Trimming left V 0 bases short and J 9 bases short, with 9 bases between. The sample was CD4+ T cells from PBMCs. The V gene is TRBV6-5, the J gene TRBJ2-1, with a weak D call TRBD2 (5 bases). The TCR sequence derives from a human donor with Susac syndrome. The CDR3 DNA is TGTGCCAGCAGTTACTCGAGAGGGAGTGAGCAGTTCTTC. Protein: CASSYSRGSEQFF.